These T cell receptor beta chains were read from a single sample in a study of breast tumors, draining lymph nodes, adjacent tissues. TCRdb analysed the multiplex PCR reads with MiXCR anew, one entry per CDR3 protein. The data contain about 230,000 distinct CDR3 sequences, roughly 30% of them singletons. The sample was axillary lymph node tissue. The receptors derive from a female donor with breast cancer. Some clones in this sample may be carry-over from other donors' samples. Both conserved end residues are trimmed from each CDR3. Fields, in order: CDR3 protein, V gene, clone size, J gene. Clone size is stated in some rows and not others, as once, few, many or a class when expanded.

ASSHQRALKPEAC TRBV4-3 - TRBJ1-1
ATSRGPGPGNEQF TRBV15 many TRBJ2-1
ASSLGGLAGGKEQF TRBV5-6 - TRBJ2-1
ASSYHTGELF TRBV7-3 many TRBJ2-2
ASSDFPYSTDTQY TRBV6-4 many TRBJ2-3
ASSEVGGEGDEKLF TRBV6-4 - TRBJ1-4
ASSVDSGRTGNTEAF TRBV9 - TRBJ1-1
ASSLSSTGRYEQY TRBV28 many TRBJ2-7
SAEPDTYYEQY TRBV20-1 many TRBJ2-7
ASSPSRGGNTEAF TRBV18 - TRBJ1-1
ASSVAGHSGANVLT TRBV9 many TRBJ2-6
SARIAGHQDTQY TRBV20-1 - TRBJ2-5
ASSKDPWVGPGANVLT TRBV19 many TRBJ2-6
ASSVSGSPYEQY TRBV2 many TRBJ2-7
ASSIGRTGELF TRBV19 - TRBJ2-2
SVVGESVGELF TRBV29-1 - TRBJ2-2
ASSPPAAAKNIQY TRBV19 many TRBJ2-4
ASSEGIQIYNEQF TRBV6-1 many TRBJ2-1
ATSGRLAGLETQY TRBV24-1 - TRBJ2-5
RNTEAF TRBV2 few TRBJ1-1
ASSRGLAGGPSLYIYEQY TRBV5-1 many TRBJ2-7
SASDPGADPTDTQY TRBV20-1 many TRBJ2-3
SAIGPSAIPGANVLT TRBV20-1 - TRBJ2-6
ASSLVSGLDRGEKLF TRBV13 - TRBJ1-4
SARLQGAGYEQY TRBV20-1 many TRBJ2-7
ASSVLASEQF TRBV6-1 many TRBJ2-1
ASSIDLGGFSNQPQH TRBV19 many TRBJ1-5
ASSPPTGREANTEAF TRBV28 - TRBJ1-1
ASSLPGTQETQY TRBV5-1 many TRBJ2-5
SARGGDYKPEQF TRBV20-1 few TRBJ2-1
ASSFSGPRDEKLF TRBV12-3/TRBV12-4 - TRBJ1-4
ASSLESSGVTYNEQF TRBV7-8 - TRBJ2-1
ASSDRAFTDTQY TRBV4-3 few TRBJ2-3
ASSLANVGANVLT TRBV5-1 - TRBJ2-6
ASSLGWAMGNEQY TRBV7-2 - TRBJ2-3
ASTNLAGAEQF TRBV27 - TRBJ2-1
ASSPKSQGSSYNEQF TRBV5-1 many TRBJ2-1
ASSSGTGGESFSGNTIY TRBV12-3/TRBV12-4 many TRBJ1-3
ASSPGTETEAF TRBV7-2 - TRBJ1-1
ASSRLGLRAFTGELF TRBV19 many TRBJ2-2
ASSIVSKTGELF TRBV19 many TRBJ2-2
ASSPGTSGNEKLF TRBV4-1 once TRBJ1-4
AISEELGRGSNYGYT TRBV10-3 - TRBJ1-2
ASSIPGTALLT TRBV19 - TRBJ2-6
SARGEMNADTQY TRBV20-1 many TRBJ2-3
ASRGTGGTEAF TRBV2 many TRBJ1-1
ASSMGRQEKLF TRBV19 - TRBJ1-4
ASSLGRSSYT TRBV5-8 many TRBJ1-2